Listed below are T cell receptor beta chains from one sample, sequenced in a study of control samples from healthy donors and cancer patients. Profiling relied on immunoSEQ multiplex PCR, and the TCRdb table lists in-frame clones only, not all of them. Among fewer than 200,000 clones, just over 85% were seen once, and the ten largest hold around 5%. The sequenced sample was blood. These TCRs come from a woman aged 25 to 39 in good health. The conserved cysteine and the conserved F or W are not part of the CDR3 here.

CDR3 protein	V gene	J gene
ASRGDRYEQY	TRBV10-2	TRBJ2-7
SASRSGGLYGYT	TRBV20-1	TRBJ1-2
ASSLDRQGAQSRF	TRBV7-2	TRBJ2-1
ASSQASTGWGETQY	TRBV4-2	TRBJ2-5
ASRRGAEAF	TRBV28	TRBJ1-1
ASSIDGQNYGYT	TRBV19	TRBJ1-2
ASSMGRTYEQY	TRBV5-6	TRBJ2-7
ASSGDSHYGYT	TRBV2	TRBJ1-2
ASRPNRGPTEAF	TRBV6-4	TRBJ1-1
ASSRYVADTQY	TRBV5-5	TRBJ2-3
ASSWTRVSNQPQH	TRBV7-2	TRBJ1-5